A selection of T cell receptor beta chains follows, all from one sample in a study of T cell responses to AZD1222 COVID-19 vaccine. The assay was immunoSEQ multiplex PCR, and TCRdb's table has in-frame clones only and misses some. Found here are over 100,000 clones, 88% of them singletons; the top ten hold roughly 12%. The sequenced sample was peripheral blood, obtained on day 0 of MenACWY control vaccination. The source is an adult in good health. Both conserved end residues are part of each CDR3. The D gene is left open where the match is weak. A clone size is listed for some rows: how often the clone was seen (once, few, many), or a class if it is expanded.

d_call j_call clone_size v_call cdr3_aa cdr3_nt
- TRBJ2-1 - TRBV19 CASSIVEAAHEQFF TGTGCCAGTAGTATAGTGGAAGCGGCCCATGAGCAGTTCTTC
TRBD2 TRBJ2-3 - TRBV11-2 CASSFGGVSTDTQYF TGTGCCAGCAGCTTTGGGGGGGTTAGCACAGATACGCAGTATTTT
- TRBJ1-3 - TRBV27 CASSLDGNTIYF TGTGCCAGCAGTTTAGATGGAAACACCATATATTTT
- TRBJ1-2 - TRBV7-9 CASSPKADDTTNYGYTF TGTGCCAGCAGCCCAAAGGCCGATGACACTACTAACTATGGCTACACCTTC
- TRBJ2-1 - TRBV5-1 CASSRGNEQFF TGCGCCAGCAGTAGGGGGAATGAGCAGTTCTTC
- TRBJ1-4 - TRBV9 CASSGIGGSDEKLFF TGTGCCAGCAGCGGTATCGGGGGGAGTGATGAAAAACTGTTTTTT
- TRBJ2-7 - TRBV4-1 CASSQDWQQRAYEQYF TGCGCCAGCAGCCAAGATTGGCAGCAGAGGGCCTACGAGCAGTACTTC
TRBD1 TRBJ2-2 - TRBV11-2 CASSLDRTGGLSGELFF TGTGCCAGCAGCTTAGATCGTACAGGGGGCCTCTCCGGGGAGCTGTTTTTT
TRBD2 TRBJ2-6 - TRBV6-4 CASSPAPSGRASGANVLTF TGTGCCAGCAGCCCAGCCCCTAGCGGGAGGGCTTCTGGGGCCAACGTCCTGACTTTC
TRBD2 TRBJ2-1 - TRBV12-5 CASGFDSGSSYNEQFF TGTGCTAGTGGTTTTGACAGCGGGAGCTCCTACAATGAGCAGTTCTTC
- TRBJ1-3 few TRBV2 CASTPWNTIYF TGTGCCAGCACCCCTTGGAACACCATATATTTT
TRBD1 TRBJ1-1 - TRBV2 CASKITGGADTEAFF TGTGCCAGCAAAATAACAGGGGGCGCGGACACTGAAGCTTTCTTT
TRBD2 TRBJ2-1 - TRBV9 CASSVGLLAGSGSYNEQFF TGTGCCAGCAGCGTAGGACTACTAGCGGGGTCTGGCTCCTACAATGAGCAGTTCTTC
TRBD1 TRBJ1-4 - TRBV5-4 CASSDRVDEKLFF TGTGCCAGCTCCGACAGGGTGGATGAAAAACTGTTTTTT
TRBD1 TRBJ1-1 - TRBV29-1 CSVETGTNTEAFF TGCAGCGTCGAGACAGGGACGAACACTGAAGCTTTCTTT
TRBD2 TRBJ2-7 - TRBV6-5 CASSPGGISEQYF TGTGCCAGCAGTCCCGGGGGGATCTCCGAGCAGTACTTC
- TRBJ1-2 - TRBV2 CATDGGYTF TGTGCCACCGACGGTGGCTACACCTTC
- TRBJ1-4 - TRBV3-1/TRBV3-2 CASSQGWGTNEKLFF TGTGCCAGCAGCCAAGGGTGGGGGACTAATGAAAAACTGTTTTTT
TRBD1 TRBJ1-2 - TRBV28 CASSSDRGRGYTF TGTGCCAGCAGTTCCGACAGGGGCCGGGGCTACACCTTC
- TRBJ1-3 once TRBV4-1 CASSPPIGLRNTIYF TGCGCCAGCAGCCCGCCGATAGGGCTTAGAAACACCATATATTTT
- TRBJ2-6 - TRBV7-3 CASSGGGTGANVLTF TGTGCCAGCAGCGGGGGAGGTACTGGGGCCAACGTCCTGACTTTC
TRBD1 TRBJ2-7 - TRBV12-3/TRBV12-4 CASSLGQSYEQYF TGTGCCAGCAGTTTGGGACAGTCATACGAGCAGTACTTC
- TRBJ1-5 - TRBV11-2 CASSLAFPGPQHF TGTGCCAGCAGCTTAGCTTTCCCTGGGCCCCAGCATTTT
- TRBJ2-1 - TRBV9 CASSPTGDLNYNEQFF TGTGCCAGCAGCCCAACGGGAGACCTCAACTACAATGAGCAGTTCTTC
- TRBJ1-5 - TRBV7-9 CASSLGDQPQHF TGTGCCAGCAGCTTAGGGGATCAGCCCCAGCATTTT
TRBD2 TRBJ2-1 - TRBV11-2 CASSFGGGSYNEQFF TGTGCCAGCAGCTTCGGGGGAGGGTCCTACAATGAGCAGTTCTTC
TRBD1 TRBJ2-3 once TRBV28 CASSKRTGYSDTQYF TGTGCCAGCAGTAAACGGACAGGCTACTCAGATACGCAGTATTTT
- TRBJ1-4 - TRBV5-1 CASSSIRDGYNEKLFF TGCGCCAGCAGCTCCATCCGGGACGGATATAATGAAAAACTGTTTTTT
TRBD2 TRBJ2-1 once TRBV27 CASSPRGGIRHEQFF TGTGCCAGCAGTCCTCGGGGGGGCATACGCCATGAGCAGTTCTTC
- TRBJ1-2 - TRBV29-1 CSVEDPRSDGYTF TGCAGCGTTGAAGATCCGAGGTCCGATGGCTACACCTTC
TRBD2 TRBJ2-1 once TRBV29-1 CSVMGGSSYNEQFF TGCAGCGTCATGGGGGGGAGCTCCTACAATGAGCAGTTCTTC
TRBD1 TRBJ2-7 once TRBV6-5 CASSSGTGVLEQYF TGTGCCAGCAGCTCCGGGACAGGGGTGCTCGAGCAGTACTTC
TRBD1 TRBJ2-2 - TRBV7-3 CASSLRQGADGELFF TGTGCCAGCAGCTTAAGACAGGGGGCGGACGGGGAGCTGTTTTTT
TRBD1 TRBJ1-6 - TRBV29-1 CSVASGTETNSPLHF TGCAGCGTTGCCTCCGGGACAGAGACGAATTCACCCCTCCACTTT
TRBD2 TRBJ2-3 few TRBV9 CASSVGTSGTQYF TGTGCCAGCAGCGTAGGGACTAGCGGTACGCAGTATTTT
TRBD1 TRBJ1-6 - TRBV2 CASSERDSYSHSPLHF TGTGCCAGCAGTGAAAGGGACAGTTACTCCCATTCACCCCTCCACTTT
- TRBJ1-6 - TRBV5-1 CASSLVGSRSPLHF TGCGCCAGCAGCTTGGTAGGGTCACGCTCACCCCTCCACTTT
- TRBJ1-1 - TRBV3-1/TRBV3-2 CASSPPRAQGGTEAFF TGTGCCAGCAGCCCTCCCCGGGCCCAGGGTGGCACTGAAGCTTTCTTT
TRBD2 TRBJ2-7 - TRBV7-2 CASSLASGLAYEQYF TGTGCCAGCAGCTTAGCCAGTGGACTAGCTTACGAGCAGTACTTC
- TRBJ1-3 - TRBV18 CASSPDLSGNTIYF TGTGCCAGCTCACCTGACCTGTCTGGAAACACCATATATTTT
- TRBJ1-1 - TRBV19 CASSIRVHTEAFF TGTGCCAGTAGTATCAGGGTCCACACTGAAGCTTTCTTT
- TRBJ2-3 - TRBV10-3 CAIGQGLSKATDTQYF TGTGCCATCGGTCAGGGGTTATCTAAAGCCACAGATACGCAGTATTTT
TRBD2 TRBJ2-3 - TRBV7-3 CASSPRPLAGGTDTQYF TGTGCCAGCAGCCCCAGGCCACTAGCGGGGGGAACAGATACGCAGTATTTT
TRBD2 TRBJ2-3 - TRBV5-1 CASSRSGLRGLARPDTQYF TGCGCCAGCAGCCGGTCAGGGCTCCGGGGACTAGCGAGGCCAGATACGCAGTATTTT
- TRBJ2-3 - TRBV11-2 CASSLGTVTRADTQYF TGTGCCAGCAGCTTAGGGACAGTCACGAGGGCAGATACGCAGTATTTT
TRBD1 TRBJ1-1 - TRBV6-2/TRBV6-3 CASSYSGTGRTEAFF TGTGCCAGCAGTTACTCCGGGACAGGGAGGACTGAAGCTTTCTTT
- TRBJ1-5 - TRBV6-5 CASSYSNLQPQHF TGTGCCAGCAGTTACTCGAATCTCCAGCCCCAGCATTTT
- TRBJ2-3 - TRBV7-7 CASSSQLGDTQYF TGTGCTAGCAGCTCCCAACTGGGAGATACGCAGTATTTT
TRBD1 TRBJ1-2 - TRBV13 CASSPNQGAGGYTF TGTGCCAGCAGCCCCAATCAGGGGGCGGGGGGCTACACCTTC
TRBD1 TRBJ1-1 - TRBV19 CASTSGTGGHTEAFF TGTGCCAGTACCTCCGGGACAGGGGGCCACACTGAAGCTTTCTTT
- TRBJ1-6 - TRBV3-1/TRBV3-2 CASSHRGEGLTYNSPLHF TGTGCCAGCAGCCACCGGGGTGAGGGGTTAACCTATAATTCACCCCTCCACTTT
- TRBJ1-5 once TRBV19 CASSIRDSNQPQHF TGTGCCAGTAGTATTAGGGACAGCAATCAGCCCCAGCATTTT
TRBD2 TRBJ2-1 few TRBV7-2 CASSFLSGGARGNEQFF TGTGCCAGCAGCTTTTTAAGCGGGGGGGCCCGGGGCAATGAGCAGTTCTTC